These 29 T cell receptor beta chains share one sample of origin, sequenced in a study of blood T cell repertoires in COVID-19. Profiling relied on immunoSEQ multiplex PCR, and the TCRdb table lists in-frame clones only, not all of them. The profile shows about 180,000 clones, more than 75% of them singletons. The sample was PBMCs or T cells enriched from blood (not recorded which). The receptors derive from a woman in her 30s who had recovered from COVID-19.

This chain uses TRBV6-2 or TRBV6-3 with TRBJ2-7; D not certain. V lost 5 bases and J 2 bases, leaving 10 bases between the germline ends. Germline values: CDR1 MNHEY, CDR2 SVGEGT. The CDR3 sequence is 13 residues long. CDR3 bases: TGTGCCAGCAGTCCCGCGGAAACCTACGAGCAGTACTTC. It encodes CASSPAETYEQYF.

The CDR3, as DNA: TGCAGCGTTGAAGGGGATCTGGGCCAGACAGGACCTAGCACAGATACGCAGTATTTT. The encoded protein is CSVEGDLGQTGPSTDTQYF. This chain uses TRBV29-1 with TRBJ2-3, with a possible D match to TRBD1 (6 bases). The CDR3 runs to 19 residues. CDR1 is SQVTM, CDR2 ANQGSEA, per germline. V was shortened by 1 base and J by 0 bases, with 23 bases between the two germline ends.

The chain couples TRBV10-2 to TRBJ2-2; 7 bases fit TRBD2. Germline assignment: CDR1 WSHSY and CDR2 SAAADI. This CDR3 is 15 amino acids long. V was pared by 6 bases and J by 5 bases, with 9 bases of the junction left unmatched. The CDR3 protein is CASRSAGVGTGELFF. CDR3 nucleotides: TGCGCCAGCAGATCCGCGGGAGTAGGGACCGGGGAGCTGTTTTTT.

The rearrangement links TRBV28 to TRBJ2-2; 12 nucleotides line up with TRBD1. Germline V CDR1 and CDR2: MDHEN, SYDVKM. The CDR3 has 16 residues. After removal of 5 bases from V and 5 bases from J, the junction contained 6 bases not matched to a gene. CDR3: CASSPGTGGWTGELFF. CDR3 coding DNA: TGTGCCAGCAGTCCTGGGACAGGGGGCTGGACCGGGGAGCTGTTTTTT.

This clone was seen only once. The chain couples TRBV6-1 to TRBJ2-1; D is unresolved. This CDR3 region has 12 residues. The germline CDR1 and CDR2 sequences are MNHNS and SASEGT. Trimming stripped 2 bases from V and 7 bases from J, with 6 bases between. The CDR3 loop reads CASSEYGNEQFF. CDR3 sequence (DNA): TGTGCCAGCAGTGAATACGGGAATGAGCAGTTCTTC.

This clone was seen only once. This chain uses TRBV19 with TRBJ1-5, with no clear D. The ends were cut back, 4 bases at V and 0 bases at J, with 10 bases in the middle. This CDR3 is built from 15 residues. Germline CDR1 LNHDA, CDR2 SQIVND (reference sequence). CDR3 DNA: TGTGCCAGTAGTACCCGACTGGATAGCAATCAGCCCCAGCATTTT. It yields the protein CASSTRLDSNQPQHF. Combining the CDR3 with reference TRBV19 and TRBJ1-5 gives the whole variable domain DGGITQSPKYLFRKEGQNVTLSCEQNLNHDAMYWYRQDPGQGLRLIYYSQIVNDFQKGDIAEGYSVSREKKESFPLTVTSAQKNPTAFYLCASSTRLDSNQPQHFGDGTRLSIL.

The chain combines TRBV28 with TRBJ1-4; weak D call: TRBD1 (5 bases). The V gene's germline CDR1 is MDHEN and CDR2 SYDVKM. The V gene lost 6 bases and the J gene lost 12 bases, with 11 bases spanning the gap. This CDR3 is built from 11 residues. CDR3 DNA: TGTGCCAGCAGAAACCCGGGGGAACTGTTTTTT. Translating it yields CASRNPGELFF.

The V and J genes are TRBV21-1 and TRBJ1-5; the table's D call TRBD1 went unverified against the DNA. TRBV21-1 is reported as a pseudogene. The CDR3 totals 16 residues. CDR3 DNA sequence: TGTGCCAGCAGCCCGACATTGGACAGGGCAAATCAGCCCCAGCATTTT. It specifies CASSPTLDRANQPQHF.

The genes are TRBV10-1 and TRBJ1-2, with a possible D match to TRBD1 (5 bases). Looked up from germline, CDR1 is WNHNN and CDR2 is SYGVQD (reference sequence). Trimming removed 10 bases at V and 3 bases at J, with 21 bases between. CDR3 length equals 15 residues. CDR3: CATGGREGADYGYTF. The CDR3 bases are TGCGCCACCGGTGGAAGGGAAGGGGCGGACTATGGCTACACCTTC.

The chain employs TRBV4-1 and TRBJ1-1; 9 nucleotides agree with TRBD1. Per germline, CDR1 MGHRA and CDR2 YSYEKL. V lost 0 bases to trimming and J lost 9 bases; unmatched junction nucleotides: 5. This CDR3 comprises 14 residues. The CDR3 coding sequence is TGCGCCAGCAGCCAAGAGGGACAGGGAGGTAAAGCTTTCTTT. It codes for CASSQEGQGGKAFF.

As DNA, the CDR3 is TGTGCCACCAGTGGGACTACCACAGATACGCAGTATTTT. Translated, it gives CATSGTTTDTQYF. The chain is built from TRBV24-1 and TRBJ2-3; D might be TRBD2 (6 bases). The CDR3 length is 13 residues. Trimming removed 5 bases from V and 2 bases from J, with 7 bases in between. CDR1 is KGHDR, CDR2 SFDVKD, per germline.

The J gene is TRBJ2-3, the V gene TRBV5-1, with 14 bases aligning to TRBD2. The germline CDR1 and CDR2 sequences are SGHRS and YFSETQ. With V trimmed by 0 bases and J by 5 bases, 5 bases remained unmatched. The CDR3 covers 17 residues. CDR3 sequence reads: CASSLAGLAGGKDTQYF. Here the CDR3 DNA reads TGCGCCAGCAGCTTGGCCGGACTAGCGGGAGGTAAAGATACGCAGTATTTT.

The chain's CDR3 is CSSSGEDSGNTIYF. The CDR3, as DNA: TGCAGTTCAAGTGGAGAGGACAGTGGAAACACCATATATTTT. The chain combines TRBV20-1 with TRBJ1-3; possibly TRBD1 for D (6 bases). Germline V gene data show CDR1 as DFQATT and CDR2 as SNEGSKA (reference sequence). V was cut by 8 bases and J by 3 bases, with 17 bases left in between. This CDR3 comprises 14 residues.

This chain connects TRBV3-1 (or the pseudogene TRBV3-2) to TRBJ2-7; D not certain. This CDR3 is built from 12 residues. Germline CDR1 LGHDT, CDR2 YNNKEL (reference sequence). The V end lost 4 bases, the J end lost 3 bases, and 7 bases lay between the germline ends. This CDR3 is CASSLTHYEQYF. CDR3 DNA: TGTGCCAGCAGCCTGACACACTACGAGCAGTACTTC.

This clone was seen just once. The same CDR3 arises from other DNA sequences in this sample as well. This chain joins TRBV2 and TRBJ1-2, with a possible D match to TRBD1 (6 bases). Germline CDR1 reads SNHLY; CDR2 reads FYNNEI. The V gene lost 5 bases and the J gene lost 4 bases, with 11 bases spanning the gap. The CDR3 length is 13 residues. The CDR3 here is CASSQGQGYGYTF. CDR3 DNA sequence: TGTGCCAGCAGTCAGGGGCAGGGCTATGGCTACACCTTC.

The chain recombines TRBV30 with TRBJ1-1; D gene ambiguous. The CDR3 has 12 residues. Germline assignment: CDR1 GTSNPN and CDR2 SVGIG (reference sequence). The V end lost 4 bases, the J end lost 0 bases, and 6 bases lay between the germline ends. The CDR3 reads CAWTQMNTEAFF. Written as DNA, the CDR3 is TGTGCCTGGACCCAGATGAACACTGAAGCTTTCTTT.

The chain is built from TRBV7-2 and TRBJ1-2, with D unclear. CDR3 length equals 15 residues. Deletions cut 4 bases from V and 5 bases from J, with 17 bases between. Germline-derived CDR1 and CDR2 are SGHTA and FQGNSA. The CDR3 spells CASSSLFSSTYGYTF. In DNA form, the CDR3 reads TGTGCCAGCAGCTCCCTATTTAGCAGTACGTATGGCTACACCTTC.

This clone was detected once. The gene calls are TRBV27 and TRBJ2-2; 12 bases are shared with TRBD2. The CDR3 length is 19 residues. The trim removed 3 bases at V and 4 bases at J, leaving 12 bases unmatched. Germline V gives CDR1 MNHEY, CDR2 SMNVEV (reference sequence). CDR3 protein: CASSFKGLAGTYTTGELFF. The CDR3 coding sequence is TGTGCCAGCAGTTTTAAAGGACTAGCGGGAACCTATACCACCGGGGAGCTGTTTTTT.

The J gene is TRBJ1-1, the V gene TRBV7-9, with D unresolved. The length of the CDR3 is 13 residues. Germline V gives CDR1 SEHNR, CDR2 FQNEAQ (reference sequence). The ends were cut back, 6 bases at V and 6 bases at J, with 14 bases in the middle. CDR3 amino acids: CASRNTETPEAFF. CDR3 in DNA: TGTGCCAGCAGAAACACCGAAACACCTGAAGCTTTCTTT. The full variable domain, rest sourced from reference TRBV7-9 and TRBJ1-1, is DTGVSQNPRHKITKRGQNVTFRCDPISEHNRLYWYRQTLGQGPEFLTYFQNEAQLEKSRLLSDRFSAERPKGSFSTLEIQRTEQGDSAMYLCASRNTETPEAFFGQGTRLTVV.

The chain links TRBV7-9 to TRBJ2-5, with TRBD2 identical over 14 bases. Losses at the gene ends were 4 bases for V and 2 bases for J; bases not matched to a gene: 6. The CDR3 runs 17 residues. The germline CDR1 and CDR2 sequences are SEHNR and FQNEAQ (reference sequence). The CDR3 DNA reads as TGTGCCAGCAGCTCGGGACTAGCGGGAGCGATGCAAGAGACCCAGTACTTC. It is translated as CASSSGLAGAMQETQYF.

The gene calls are TRBV6-5 and TRBJ2-1; D remains ambiguous. Germline CDR1 and CDR2: MNHEY and SVGAGI. Trimming shortened V by 6 bases and J by 6 bases, and 6 bases separated the two germline ends. CDR3 length: 11 residues. This chain's CDR3 is CASSLSNEQFF. DNA of the CDR3: TGTGCCAGCAGCCTCAGCAATGAGCAGTTCTTC.

The chain links TRBV24-1 to TRBJ2-1, with 8 bases fitting TRBD2. Germline trimming cut 3 bases from V and 9 bases from J; bases unmatched to any gene: 15. The CDR3 extends over 17 amino acids. The V gene's germline CDR1 is KGHDR and CDR2 SFDVKD. The CDR3 protein is CATSDPRAGARESEQFF. CDR3 DNA sequence: TGTGCCACCAGTGATCCCCGAGCGGGAGCTAGGGAGAGTGAGCAGTTCTTC.

The chain joins TRBV28 to TRBJ2-1; 8 bases are a match to TRBD2. V shed 7 bases, J shed 4 bases, and the junction held 6 bases outside the gene matches. CDR1 and CDR2 (germline): MDHEN, SYDVKM. This CDR3 has 14 amino acids. The DNA of the CDR3 is TGTGCCAGCACGTCAGGCGGGAGGTACAATGAGCAGTTCTTC. Its translation is CASTSGGRYNEQFF.

This clone came up once. The rearrangement joins TRBV2 to TRBJ2-1; 15 bases agree with TRBD2. V was clipped by 10 bases and J by 1 base; unmatched bases: 11. From germline, CDR1 is SNHLY and CDR2 FYNNEI. This CDR3 region has 18 residues. In DNA form, the CDR3 reads TGTGCCACCCTTCGGACTAGCGGGAGGGCCCAGTCCTACAATGAGCAGTTCTTC. This translates into CATLRTSGRAQSYNEQFF.

The J gene is TRBJ2-7, the V gene TRBV25-1, with D unresolved. With 4 bases removed from V and 0 bases from J, the gap between germline ends came to 7 bases. In germline, CDR1 is MGHDK, CDR2 SYGVNS. CDR3 size: 13 residues. In DNA form, the CDR3 reads TGTGCCAGCAGTGTCCAGATCTCCTACGAGCAGTACTTC. Its protein is CASSVQISYEQYF.

V gene TRBV28 combines with J gene TRBJ2-7; possibly TRBD1 for D (6 bases). This CDR3 has 14 residues. Germline CDR1 reads MDHEN; CDR2 reads SYDVKM. Trimming took off 8 bases at V and 0 bases at J, with 14 bases between the two ends. The CDR3 spells CASLGHADSYEQYF. CDR3 sequence (DNA): TGTGCCAGCCTGGGACACGCAGACTCCTACGAGCAGTACTTC.

This chain connects TRBV3-1 (or the pseudogene TRBV3-2) to TRBJ1-6; 8 bases are shared with TRBD1. The CDR3 is 17 residues long. J lost 10 bases, V lost 1 base, and 12 bases had no gene match. Germline CDR1 reads LGHDT; CDR2 reads YNNKEL (reference sequence). The CDR3 loop reads CASSQGASGTGSSPLHF. The CDR3 bases are TGTGCCAGCAGCCAAGGTGCGTCTGGGACAGGATCCTCACCCCTCCACTTT.

The V and J genes are TRBV6-5 and TRBJ1-5, with D possibly TRBD1 on 6 matching bases. CDR3 size: 13 residues. Trimming removed 6 bases at V and 2 bases at J, with 8 bases between. The germline gives CDR1 MNHEY, CDR2 SVGAGI. CDR3 loop: CASSRGGNQPQHF. DNA for the CDR3: TGTGCCAGCAGCAGGGGTGGCAATCAGCCCCAGCATTTT.

J is TRBJ2-7 and V is TRBV7-2, with TRBD1 matching over 8 bases. Germline V gene lookup returns CDR1 SGHTA and CDR2 FQGNSA. The CDR3 is made up of 15 amino acids. Trimming took 3 bases from V and 6 from J; bases not matched to a gene: 10. CDR3 loop: CASSFIGQGTFEQYF. The CDR3 nucleotides read TGTGCCAGCAGCTTTATCGGACAGGGTACTTTCGAGCAGTACTTC.